Below are 23 T cell receptor beta chains sequenced from a single sample in a study of T cells in Graves' hyperthyroidism and ophthalmopathy. Authors of the study amplified TCR beta CDR3 regions from RNA transcripts. The HTBI set primed first-round TCR CDR3 RT-PCR. A single record per CDR3 protein comes from TCRdb applying MiXCR to the multiplex PCR reads. The repertoire holds roughly 740,000 distinct CDR3 sequences, with 16% as singletons. The sequencing input was blood. The receptors were sampled from a man aged 18 to 30 with Graves' hyperthyroidism.

This clonotype occurred many times. The chain recombines TRBV27 with TRBJ2-7; D ambiguous. The CDR3 totals 16 residues. The ends were cut back, 8 bases at V and 1 base at J, with 21 bases in the middle. CDR1 is MNHEY, CDR2 SMNVEV, per germline (reference sequence). CDR3 residues: CASAIGLGKASYEQYF. The CDR3 coding sequence is TGTGCCAGCGCCATAGGGCTGGGGAAGGCGTCCTACGAGCAGTACTTC.

The chain uses TRBV28 and TRBJ2-7, with a possible D match to TRBD2 (6 bases). This CDR3 region has 18 residues. Germline CDR1 reads MDHEN; CDR2 reads SYDVKM. The V gene lost 3 bases and the J gene lost 0 bases, with 21 bases spanning the gap. CDR3 sequence (DNA): TGTGCCAGCAGTTTGGCATTCGGTAGCGGACGATCCTCCTACGAGCAGTACTTC. Encoded protein: CASSLAFGSGRSSYEQYF.

This clonotype was seen only a few times. The V call is TRBV24-1, the J call TRBJ1-1, with 8 bases aligning to TRBD1. The germline gives CDR1 KGHDR, CDR2 SFDVKD. The J segment lost 5 bases and the V segment lost 5 bases, leaving 12 bases of the junction unmatched. The CDR3 spans 16 residues. CDR3 nucleotides: TGTGCCACCAGTGGACAGGGGATGGGTGGTGGAACTGAAGCTTTCTTT. This gives the protein CATSGQGMGGGTEAFF.

V usage is TRBV11-2 and J usage is TRBJ2-3; the D gene is possibly TRBD2 (6 bases). The V and J ends lost 5 bases and 6 bases respectively, with 15 bases between them. Per germline, CDR1 SGHAT and CDR2 FQNNGV. The CDR3 runs to 14 residues. The CDR3 region is CASSLSGVRDTQYF. CDR3 DNA sequence: TGTGCCAGCAGCCTCTCGGGGGTTAGGGATACGCAGTATTTT.

This clonotype was observed a few times. The rearrangement joins TRBV10-3 to TRBJ2-1; 9 nucleotides agree with TRBD2. The length of the CDR3 is 15 residues. The V and J ends lost 10 bases and 4 bases, in that order; junction bases with no gene match: 11. Germline V CDR1 and CDR2: ENHRY, SYGVKD. The CDR3 protein is CANSQRGVFYNEQFF. Here the CDR3 DNA reads TGTGCCAACTCGCAGCGGGGGGTATTTTACAATGAGCAGTTCTTC.

This clonotype was picked up many times. The chain links TRBV12-3 or TRBV12-4 to TRBJ1-2; D remains unclear. CDR3 length: 13 residues. The V end lost 3 bases, the J end lost 1 base, and 6 bases lay between the germline ends. The CDR3 region is CASSFPSNYGYTF. In DNA form, the CDR3 reads TGTGCCAGCAGTTTTCCCAGTAACTATGGCTACACCTTC.

This clonotype was found a few times. V is TRBV7-8 and J is TRBJ1-3, with D hard to call. The V and J ends lost 0 bases and 1 base respectively, with 7 bases between them. Germline assignment: CDR1 SGHVS and CDR2 FQNEAQ. This CDR3 region has 15 residues. CDR3 sequence: CASSLAPGSGNTIYF. CDR3 in DNA: TGTGCCAGCAGCTTAGCCCCGGGTTCTGGAAACACCATATATTTT.

This clonotype has only a few counts. The chain employs TRBV2 and TRBJ1-6, with no clear D. Looked up from germline, CDR1 is SNHLY and CDR2 is FYNNEI. V shed 5 bases and J shed 8 bases, with 10 bases lying between them. The CDR3 loop spans 13 amino acids. This CDR3 reads CASSPTLDSPLHF. CDR3 nucleotides: TGTGCCAGCAGTCCCACGCTTGATTCACCCCTCCACTTT.

The chain is built from TRBV7-7 and TRBJ2-1; TRBD2 agrees at 14 bases. The CDR3 has 17 residues. Germline V gene lookup returns CDR1 SSHAT and CDR2 FNYEAQ (reference sequence). The V and J ends lost 4 bases and 6 bases, in that order; junction bases with no gene match: 8. This CDR3 is CASSSGGLAGGTNEQFF. The DNA of the CDR3 is TGTGCCAGCAGCTCCGGTGGACTAGCGGGAGGAACCAATGAGCAGTTCTTC.

The V call is TRBV6-5, the J call TRBJ2-1; D not certain. In germline, CDR1 is MNHEY, CDR2 SVGAGI. The V and J ends lost 3 bases and 8 bases respectively, with 8 bases between them. The CDR3 contains 12 residues. Written as DNA, the CDR3 is TGTGCCAGCAGTTATGTTGACGATGAGCAGTTCTTC. This gives the protein CASSYVDDEQFF.

This clonotype was seen repeatedly, ten times or more. The V and J genes are TRBV27 and TRBJ2-1, with D perhaps assigned TRBD1 or TRBD2 (6 bases each). V lost 2 bases, J lost 4 bases, and 12 bases lay in between. The V gene's germline CDR1 is MNHEY and CDR2 SMNVEV (reference sequence). The CDR3 contains 15 residues. The CDR3 coding sequence is TGTGCCAGCAGTTTAAGGGGGGACGGGTACAATGAGCAGTTCTTC. Protein sequence: CASSLRGDGYNEQFF.

V is TRBV20-1 and J is TRBJ1-6; D call uncertain. Germline V gene data show CDR1 as DFQATT and CDR2 as SNEGSKA (reference sequence). V lost 2 bases and J 0 bases, leaving 5 bases between the germline ends. The CDR3 runs to 14 residues. The CDR3 reads CSARRGSYNSPLHF. The CDR3 nucleotides are TGCAGTGCTAGACGGGGCTCCTATAATTCACCCCTCCACTTT.

This clonotype has a count of ten or more. The chain joins TRBV28 to TRBJ1-5, with a possible D match to TRBD1 (6 bases). This CDR3 comprises 15 residues. V gave up 7 bases and J gave up 3 bases, with 16 bases separating them. CDR1 and CDR2 from the germline V gene are MDHEN and SYDVKM. The CDR3 reads CASTPSGAPNQPQHF. CDR3 in DNA: TGTGCCAGCACCCCGTCAGGGGCTCCCAATCAGCCCCAGCATTTT.

This chain connects TRBV6-2 or TRBV6-3 to TRBJ2-1; 9 positions agree with TRBD2. The CDR3 loop spans 18 amino acids. Germline CDR1 and CDR2: MNHEY and SVGEGT. With V trimmed by 6 bases and J by 5 bases, 17 bases remained unmatched. CDR3: CASRLAYRGLAVNNEQFF. DNA of the CDR3: TGTGCCAGCAGGCTTGCTTACAGGGGACTAGCAGTAAACAATGAGCAGTTCTTC.

The sample holds many counts of this clonotype. The rearrangement joins TRBV2 to TRBJ1-2, with a weak D call TRBD1 (5 bases). The CDR3 loop spans 13 amino acids. Germline V lookup: CDR1 SNHLY, CDR2 FYNNEI. Trimming removed 4 bases at V and 8 bases at J, with 14 bases between. CDR3 sequence reads: CASSVRGVHGYTF. The CDR3 DNA follows: TGTGCCAGCAGTGTTCGGGGGGTTCACGGCTACACCTTC.

The table lists this clonotype with a few counts. In nucleotides, the CDR3 is TGCAGTGCTTATGTTGAACCGGGACAGGGAGAATATGGCTACACCTTC. It codes for CSAYVEPGQGEYGYTF. The chain couples TRBV20-1 to TRBJ1-2; 9 bases are a match to TRBD1. V shed 5 bases and J 5 bases; nucleotides not matched to a gene: 15. This CDR3 spans 16 amino acids. The V gene's germline CDR1 is DFQATT and CDR2 SNEGSKA (reference sequence).

In this sample, this clonotype turned up many times. The CDR3 DNA reads TGTGCCTGGAGTGTATGGGGGACCCGCAATCAGCCCCAGCATTTT. It yields the protein CAWSVWGTRNQPQHF. The V gene is TRBV30, the J gene TRBJ1-5; D might be TRBD1 (5 bases). The V end was cut by 0 bases, the J end by 2 bases, with 11 bases between. CDR1 is GTSNPN, CDR2 SVGIG, per germline (reference sequence). The CDR3 extends over 15 amino acids.

This clonotype was seen at least ten times. The chain uses TRBV12-3 or TRBV12-4 and TRBJ2-3, with TRBD1 as a possible D gene (5 bases). Trimming removed 7 bases at V and 2 bases at J, with 13 bases between. This CDR3 region has 14 residues. The chain's CDR3 is CASNSGHITDTQYF. The CDR3 DNA follows: TGTGCCAGCAATTCAGGGCATATCACAGATACGCAGTATTTT.

This chain joins TRBV29-1 and TRBJ2-1, with D possibly matching TRBD1 (8 bases). V was cut by 0 bases and J by 1 base, with 22 bases left in between. The V gene's germline CDR1 is SQVTM and CDR2 ANQGSEA. The CDR3 has 19 residues. CDR3 loop: CSVEDRGQGRRESYNEQFF. The CDR3 bases are TGCAGCGTTGAAGATAGAGGACAGGGACGGCGGGAGTCCTACAATGAGCAGTTCTTC.

This clonotype was observed many times. The V gene is TRBV6-2 or TRBV6-3, the J gene TRBJ2-7; D unclear. The CDR3 length is 13 residues. CDR1 and CDR2 from the germline V gene are MNHEY and SVGEGT. Trimming pared 4 bases from V and 7 bases from J, leaving 14 bases between. The CDR3 region is CASSSPEDREQYF. DNA for the CDR3: TGTGCCAGCAGTTCCCCAGAAGATAGGGAGCAGTACTTC.

At least ten counts were recorded for this clonotype. The rearrangement links TRBV28 to TRBJ2-1; 8 nucleotides align to TRBD1. Germline loops: CDR1 MDHEN, CDR2 SYDVKM. There are 16 residues in the CDR3. V dropped 5 bases and J dropped 4; count of bases not matched to a gene: 10. This CDR3 reads CASSTTTGASYNEQFF. CDR3 nucleotides: TGTGCCAGCAGTACTACGACAGGGGCATCTTACAATGAGCAGTTCTTC.

As to this clonotype: One base away lies a much larger clone, so this may be a sequencing read error. The chain links TRBV7-6 to TRBJ2-1; D may be TRBD2 (5 bases). V dropped 2 bases and J dropped 1 base, with 9 bases sitting between them. Germline CDR1 reads SGHVS; CDR2 reads FNYEAQ. The CDR3 has 15 amino acids. This CDR3 is CASSLRLRSYNEQFF. The CDR3 nucleotides read TGTGCCAGCAGCTTAAGACTAAGGTCCTACAATGAGCAGTTCTTC.

This clonotype was observed a handful of times. The J gene is TRBJ2-1, the V gene TRBV24-1; 9 nucleotides align to TRBD2. J lost 9 bases, V lost 3 bases, and 8 bases had no gene match. CDR3 size: 15 residues. Per germline, CDR1 KGHDR and CDR2 SFDVKD. The CDR3 is CATSDNLAGSPEQFF. CDR3 bases: TGTGCCACCAGTGATAATCTAGCGGGATCCCCTGAGCAGTTCTTC.